These T cell receptor beta chains were read from a single sample in a study of T cells expressing NK-cell markers. After re-calling the 5' RACE reads, TCRdb lists one entry per CDR3 protein, DNA absent. Here the sample table reports about 150,000 distinct CDR3 sequences. Sample: blood T cells: a sorted CD56 or NKG2C T cell subset, CD4+ or CD8+ T cells, or bulk PBMC T cells (not recorded which). These receptor sequences come from a woman between 45 and 65 years old in good health. The CDR3 runs from the conserved cysteine through the conserved F or W. Each record gives: J gene, V gene, clone size, CDR3 protein. Size tells how often a clone was seen (once, few, many) or the class of an expanded clone, and some rows leave it out.

TRBJ2-4,TRBV4-1,-,CASSRIADLAKNIQYF
TRBJ2-4,TRBV6-1,-,CASSEARDYKNIQYF
TRBJ1-1,TRBV25-1,-,CASTRGAGNTEAFF
TRBJ2-1,TRBV4-1,-,CASSQAGLVDEQFF
TRBJ2-3,TRBV12-3/TRBV12-4,-,CASSFGRETSTDTQYF
TRBJ2-2,TRBV12-3/TRBV12-4,-,CASSPGAPLFF
TRBJ2-7,TRBV14,-,CASSQVLSYEQYF
TRBJ2-1,TRBV14,-,CASSQDVTYNEQFF
TRBJ2-1,TRBV9,-,CASSVAGADYNEQFF
TRBJ2-3,TRBV4-1,-,CASSTEPLAAGTDTQYF
TRBJ2-3,TRBV10-1,-,CASSATSGSFLDTQYF
TRBJ2-1,TRBV10-2,-,CASSGNKRNEQFF
TRBJ2-3,TRBV6-2/TRBV6-3,medium-sized,CASSYSPGLGADTQYF
TRBJ2-1,TRBV27,-,CASSPIAGGYNEQFF
TRBJ1-1,TRBV15,-,CATSRGGRSTTEAFF
TRBJ2-1,TRBV11-3,-,CASSPRTYNEQFF
TRBJ2-1,TRBV5-1,-,CASSPPSSYNEQFF
TRBJ2-7,TRBV7-6,-,CASSSASGGGEQYF
TRBJ2-7,TRBV5-1,-,CASSLEAGGTGEQYF
TRBJ2-5,TRBV3-1,-,CASSQGDAAWETQYF
TRBJ2-7,TRBV7-9,-,CASSPEGGIEQYF
TRBJ2-3,TRBV4-1,-,CASSQVGGPSTDTQYF
TRBJ1-2,TRBV29-1,-,CSVVGTGALGYTF
TRBJ1-1,TRBV4-1,-,CATSRIQGLNTEAFF
TRBJ1-1,TRBV12-3/TRBV12-4,-,CASSFGQGLNTEAFF
TRBJ2-7,TRBV27,-,CASSVGTRYEQYF
TRBJ2-7,TRBV6-5,-,CASSSGTTVEQYF
TRBJ2-7,TRBV7-3,-,CASSLPGQGKYEQYF
TRBJ2-3,TRBV24-1,-,CATSETFTDTQYF
TRBJ2-1,TRBV24-1,-,CATSDMKREGRDEQFF
TRBJ2-7,TRBV2,-,CASSDPGGSFYEQYF
TRBJ2-2,TRBV5-6,-,CASSGSGGTSGPIGELFF
TRBJ1-2,TRBV9,-,CASSVEVGQGGYTF
TRBJ2-7,TRBV4-1,-,CASSQSERGGTTYELYF
TRBJ1-2,TRBV25-1,-,CASSATYGYTF
TRBJ2-1,TRBV12-3/TRBV12-4,-,CASTSPSTVPYNEQFF
TRBJ2-3,TRBV7-9,-,CASSHGQGGFTDTQYF
TRBJ2-5,TRBV3-1,-,CASSQDAGRTPFQETQYF
TRBJ1-1,TRBV4-2,-,CASSQGQVNTEAFF
TRBJ2-2,TRBV10-3,medium-sized,CAIGRQGANTGELFF
TRBJ1-5,TRBV29-1,-,CSVRGLGQPQHF